These 3 T cell receptor beta chains were sequenced from one sample in a study of identical twins. TCRdb reanalysed the 5' RACE reads using MiXCR and keeps one entry per CDR3 protein. The repertoire includes approximately 600,000 distinct CDR3 sequences, less than 9% of them detected once, and around 1.6% sits in the top ten. This sample was also put to use in a study of yellow fever vaccine responses in identical twins.

Source material: PBMCs. The source of these receptors is a young woman in good health.

V and J are TRBV12-3 or TRBV12-4 and TRBJ1-3; D call uncertain. V was trimmed by 6 bases and J by 5 bases, leaving 14 bases between them. This CDR3 has 14 residues. DNA of the CDR3: TGTGCCAGCAGGGTCGACGGAACGAGAAACACCATATATTTT. It encodes CASRVDGTRNTIYF.

J is TRBJ2-1 and V is TRBV12-3 or TRBV12-4; perhaps D is TRBD1 or TRBD2 (5 bases each). With 7 bases removed from V and 4 bases from J, the gap between germline ends came to 17 bases. The CDR3 extends over 15 amino acids. CDR3 nucleotide sequence: TGTGCCAGCACCCCTGAGGGGACCCTTTACAATGAGCAGTTCTTC. Protein: CASTPEGTLYNEQFF.

This clonotype was found many times. The rearrangement uses TRBV6-5 and TRBJ2-7; D remains unclear. CDR1 and CDR2 from the germline V gene are MNHEY and SVGAGI. V was cut by 4 bases and J by 4 bases, with 8 bases left in between. The CDR3 is 12 amino acids. The CDR3 sequence is CASSSNRYEQYF. The CDR3, as DNA: TGTGCCAGCAGTTCTAACCGTTACGAGCAGTACTTC.